The text below deals with one TCR beta chain. The sample is drawn from a study of cytomegalovirus exposure and HLA in healthy donors. This CDR3 has 15 amino acids. The germline V gene encodes CDR1 SGHRS and CDR2 YFSETQ. The V end lost 4 bases, the J end lost 4 bases, and 16 bases lay between the germline ends. The study ran its PCR with 60 Vbeta and 13 Jbeta primers. Sequencing used immunoSEQ multiplex PCR; TCRdb keeps in-frame clones, though not all of them. The top ten clones hold about 13% of a sample with over 150,000 clones, approximately 78% of them seen once. The sample taken for sequencing was PBMCs. This clonotype originated in a woman between 45 and 65 years old in good health and CMV-seropositive. This chain connects TRBV5-1 to TRBJ2-3, with D perhaps matching TRBD2 (7 bases). CDR3 in DNA: TGCGCCAGCAGCCCGAAGGGGGGGGGCCCAGATACGCAGTATTTT. It translates to CASSPKGGGPDTQYF.